This T cell receptor beta chain was observed in a study of cytomegalovirus exposure and HLA in healthy donors. The study, taken as a whole, reports: Rarity marked most TCR sequences, yet some public TCRs occurred in many donors. A few chains tied to CMV proved CMV antigen-specific in vitro. Subsequent analysis revealed that first-cohort TCR clusters tended to co-occur in the 110 or so validation repertoires. Altogether, around 160 TCR beta chains were recorded as cytomegalovirus-associated.

Notes on this clone: Antigen specificity is unknown.

The CDR3 is 16 residues long. Germline loops: CDR1 PRHDT, CDR2 FYEKMQ (reference sequence). Trimming stripped 5 bases from V and 0 bases from J, with 13 bases between. Libraries were prepared by immunoSEQ multiplex PCR; TCRdb keeps only in-frame clonotypes and omits some of them. This sample has 150,000 to 200,000 clones, with approximately 86% found just once. Sequencing used PBMCs. The TCR was taken from a young man in good health and CMV-seropositive. The V and J genes are TRBV13 and TRBJ2-2, with D perhaps matching TRBD2 (6 bases). The CDR3 DNA reads as TGTGCCAGCAGCCCCCCGGCGGGGACGAACACCGGGGAGCTGTTTTTT. Its translation: CASSPPAGTNTGELFF.